The rows below give T cell receptor beta chains drawn from one sample of a study of T cell responses to AZD1222 COVID-19 vaccine. Sequencing used immunoSEQ multiplex PCR; TCRdb keeps in-frame clones, though not all of them. The table records more than 95,000 clones, about 90% of them present only once. Source: peripheral blood, taken 28 days after the second AZD1222 dose. All receptors derive from an adult who received the AZD1222 COVID-19 vaccine. Each CDR3 is given with its conserved first and last residue. The D gene is left open where the match is weak. Part of the rows lack a size; the others show once, few, many or a class for expanded clones.

clone_size	v_call	j_call	d_call	cdr3_nt	cdr3_aa
few	TRBV12-3/TRBV12-4	TRBJ1-2	NA	TGTGCCAGCAGTCCCGGGGCCTTCTATGGCTACACCTTC	CASSPGAFYGYTF
NA	TRBV5-1	TRBJ2-1	NA	TGCGCCAGCAGCACAGATAGCTCCTACAATGAGCAGTTCTTC	CASSTDSSYNEQFF
NA	TRBV6-5	TRBJ2-1	NA	TGTGCCAGCAAGGCAGCTGTACCCACCTACAATGAGCAGTTCTTC	CASKAAVPTYNEQFF
NA	TRBV27	TRBJ1-5	NA	TGTGCCAGCAGTTTTACAGGGTCAGGCCAGCCCCAGCATTTT	CASSFTGSGQPQHF
NA	TRBV19	TRBJ1-2	NA	TGTGCCAGTACCCTCAGCAGGGGAAGCTATGGCTACACCTTC	CASTLSRGSYGYTF
NA	TRBV7-8	TRBJ1-6	NA	TGTGCCAGCAGCTTAGTGGGACGTTATAATTCACCCCTCCACTTT	CASSLVGRYNSPLHF
NA	TRBV6-1	TRBJ2-6	NA	TGTGCCAGCAGTGAAGAAGGGGTGGGGGCCAACGTCCTGACTTTC	CASSEEGVGANVLTF
NA	TRBV11-3	TRBJ2-1	TRBD2	TGTGCCAGCAGCTCGGGACTATACAATGAGCAGTTCTTC	CASSSGLYNEQFF
NA	TRBV2	TRBJ2-7	NA	TGTGCCAGCAGTGGTCGTATTTCCCCCTACGAGCAGTACTTC	CASSGRISPYEQYF
once	TRBV7-6	TRBJ1-1	NA	TGTGCCAGCAGCCCTGGGGCGACAGGACAGAACACTGAAGCTTTCTTT	CASSPGATGQNTEAFF
once	TRBV21-1	TRBJ1-1	NA	TGTGCCAGCAGCAAAGATCGGGGTTGGAACACTGAAGCTTTCTTT	CASSKDRGWNTEAFF
NA	TRBV4-1	TRBJ1-3	NA	TGCGCCAGCAGCCAAGGTGGAGGGTCTGGAAACACCATATATTTT	CASSQGGGSGNTIYF
NA	TRBV9	TRBJ2-2	NA	TGTGCCAGCAGCGTCTGGAGCACCGGGGAGCTGTTTTTT	CASSVWSTGELFF
NA	TRBV7-3	TRBJ2-1	NA	TGTGCCAGCAGCGGCGGGGGCGAGCAGTTCTTC	CASSGGGEQFF
NA	TRBV3-1/TRBV3-2	TRBJ1-5	NA	TGTGCCAGCAGCCAAGATAGTCGGAGCGGGGCGTTCAATCAGCCCCAGCATTTT	CASSQDSRSGAFNQPQHF
NA	TRBV7-2	TRBJ2-1	NA	TGTGCCAGCAGCCCGGCCGGGACCTACAATGAGCAGTTCTTC	CASSPAGTYNEQFF
NA	TRBV6-4	TRBJ2-3	TRBD2	TGTGCCAGCAGTCCCAGCGGGGCTAGCGCAGATACGCAGTATTTT	CASSPSGASADTQYF
NA	TRBV7-2	TRBJ1-5	TRBD1	TGTGCCAGCAGCCCCACAGGGGCCAATCAGCCCCAGCATTTT	CASSPTGANQPQHF
NA	TRBV5-1	TRBJ1-1	NA	TGCGCCAGCAGCTCCCGATTAAGTCCGAGGACTGAAGCTTTCTTT	CASSSRLSPRTEAFF
NA	TRBV7-9	TRBJ2-1	NA	TGTGCCAGCACCATATACAATGAGCAGTTCTTC	CASTIYNEQFF
NA	TRBV7-3	TRBJ2-7	TRBD2	TGTGCCAGCAGCTTAACTCCGACTAGCGGGAGGTACGAGCAGTACTTC	CASSLTPTSGRYEQYF
NA	TRBV3-1/TRBV3-2	TRBJ2-5	NA	TGTGCCAGCAGCCAAGTCGACATAGAGACCCAGTACTTC	CASSQVDIETQYF
NA	TRBV7-9	TRBJ2-1	NA	TGTGCCAGCAGCTCATACGGGACTCAAGACAATGAGCAGTTCTTC	CASSSYGTQDNEQFF
NA	TRBV28	TRBJ1-1	TRBD1	TGTGCCTGCAGACAGGGACAGCTTCTGTCTGAAGCTTTCTTT	CACRQGQLLSEAFF
few	TRBV7-2	TRBJ1-2	NA	TGTGCCAGCAGCTTAGGGCTATTCTATGGCTACACCTTC	CASSLGLFYGYTF
NA	TRBV19	TRBJ1-5	NA	TGTGCCAGTAGTACGTACTACCCCAGGTCGTACTATCAGCCCCAGCATTTT	CASSTYYPRSYYQPQHF
NA	TRBV28	TRBJ2-1	TRBD2	TGTGCCAGCAGTAAAGCGGGAGGGTACAATGAGCAGTTCTTC	CASSKAGGYNEQFF
NA	TRBV29-1	TRBJ1-1	NA	TGCAGCGTTGATGGGGGGGGCGGAGAAGCTTTCTTT	CSVDGGGGEAFF
once	TRBV6-5	TRBJ1-6	NA	TGTGCCAGCAGCCCGGAGAGGTCGGATTCACCCCTCCACTTT	CASSPERSDSPLHF
NA	TRBV9	TRBJ2-5	TRBD2	TGTGCCAGCAGCTCCCGGGGGGGAGGGGTCCTCGCGGAGACCCAGTACTTC	CASSSRGGGVLAETQYF
NA	TRBV5-1	TRBJ1-4	NA	TGCGCCAGCAGCGGGGGGCAGACCAGCGAAAAACTGTTTTTT	CASSGGQTSEKLFF
NA	TRBV9	TRBJ1-4	NA	TGTGCCAGCAGCCTAAGATCGGGACCGAATGAAAAACTGTTTTTT	CASSLRSGPNEKLFF
NA	TRBV3-1/TRBV3-2	TRBJ2-7	NA	TGTGCCAGCAGGGGGCCCCTCTCCTACGAGCAGTACTTC	CASRGPLSYEQYF
NA	TRBV5-1	TRBJ1-1	NA	TGCGCCAGCAGCCCGCTCGGACGCACAACTAACACTGAAGCTTTCTTT	CASSPLGRTTNTEAFF
NA	TRBV6-6	TRBJ1-1	NA	TGTGCCAGCAACCTACAAATTAACACTGAAGCTTTCTTT	CASNLQINTEAFF
NA	TRBV2	TRBJ2-5	NA	TGTGCCAGCACTATGAACAGAGGCAGGGCGGAGACCCAGTACTTC	CASTMNRGRAETQYF
once	TRBV10-3	TRBJ2-7	TRBD1	TGTGCCATCAGTAAGGGACAGGGGTACTACGAGCAGTACTTC	CAISKGQGYYEQYF